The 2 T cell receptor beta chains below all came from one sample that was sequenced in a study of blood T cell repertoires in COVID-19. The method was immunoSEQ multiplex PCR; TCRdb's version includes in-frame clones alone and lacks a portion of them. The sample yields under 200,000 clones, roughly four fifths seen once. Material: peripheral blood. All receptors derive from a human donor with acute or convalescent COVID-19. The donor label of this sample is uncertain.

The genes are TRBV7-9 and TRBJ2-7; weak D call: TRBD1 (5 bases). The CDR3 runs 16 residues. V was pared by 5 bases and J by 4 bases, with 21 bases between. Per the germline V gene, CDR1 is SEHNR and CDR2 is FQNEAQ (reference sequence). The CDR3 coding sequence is TGTGCCAGCAGCCTTAGGGGCGGAGACCGCGTGTACGAGCAGTACTTC. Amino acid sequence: CASSLRGGDRVYEQYF.

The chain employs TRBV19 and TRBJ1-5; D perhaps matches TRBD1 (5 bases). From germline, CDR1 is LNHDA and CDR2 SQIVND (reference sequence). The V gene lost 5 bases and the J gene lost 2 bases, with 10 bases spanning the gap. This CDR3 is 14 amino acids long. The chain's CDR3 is CASSRREGNQPQHF. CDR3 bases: TGTGCCAGTAGTCGCAGGGAGGGCAATCAGCCCCAGCATTTT.